This T cell receptor beta chain was identified during a study of blood T cell repertoires in COVID-19. Whole-study context: Collection of acute and convalescent COVID-19 samples took place in the United States, Italy and Spain. PBMCs, B-cell-depleted T cells, or T cells provided the cDNA or gDNA that made up the material.

As originally analysed: Reference gene primer amplification yielded estimated nucleated cell counts. Measured with immunoSEQ multiplex PCR; TCRdb has only the in-frame clones, and not every one. That table is the source of V, J and clone size, and D and trimming were worked out from the DNA. The sample records roughly 150,000 clones, 65% to 85% being singletons. The sequenced sample was peripheral blood. The source of this sequence is a man aged 55-75 years with active or convalescent COVID-19.

CDR3 sequence reads: CASSQAGGGRGEKLFF. The CDR3 DNA sequence: TGTGCCAGCAGCCAGGCGGGGGGCGGTCGTGGGGAAAAACTGTTTTTT. This chain connects TRBV28 to TRBJ1-4, with D perhaps TRBD1 (6 bases). Germline CDR1 and CDR2: MDHEN and SYDVKM. The CDR3 runs to 16 residues. V was clipped by 6 bases and J by 8 bases, with 22 bases between them.